The source of this T cell receptor beta chain is a study of response to subunit inactivated influenza vaccine. Trimming stripped 0 bases from V and 3 bases from J, with 12 bases between. The germline V gene encodes CDR1 SGHRS and CDR2 YFSETQ. The CDR3 loop spans 15 amino acids. TCRdb used MiXCR to reprocess the RT-PCR reads, holding one entry per CDR3 protein. The table has approximately 230,000 distinct CDR3 sequences, 12% seen once. Remarks on this clonotype: The target antigen is unknown.

Study results and limitations: Few additional T cells are recruited per seasonal influenza vaccination, authors suggested.

Specimen: non-naive T cells sorted from PBMCs, collected 14 to 15 days before vaccination. The TCR was taken from a man between 45 and 60 years old who received an inactivated influenza vaccine. This rearrangement joins TRBV5-1 to TRBJ1-1; D gene uncertain. The CDR3 bases are TGCGCCAGCAGCTTGGGTTCTCTGAGGGACACTGAAGCTTTCTTT. This translates into CASSLGSLRDTEAFF.